This passage covers 8 T cell receptor beta chains from one sample sequenced in a study of blood T cell repertoires in COVID-19. TCRdb's table, derived via immunoSEQ multiplex PCR, lists solely in-frame clones and lacks some. Of about 120,000 clones detected, about 80% appear once; the ten largest clones hold 16%. The source material was peripheral blood. The receptors stem from a man between 60 and 75 years old with active or convalescent COVID-19.

The V call is TRBV29-1, the J call TRBJ2-1, with a tentative D call TRBD1 (6 bases). The CDR3 extends over 13 amino acids. Germline V gene sequence: CDR1 SQVTM, CDR2 ANQGSEA. Trimming took 6 bases from V and 6 from J, leaving 15 bases between them. The CDR3 loop is CSVPGTYLNEQFF. The CDR3 coding sequence is TGCAGCGTACCCGGGACATACCTCAATGAGCAGTTCTTC.

The V and J genes are TRBV2 and TRBJ2-5; a weak D match, TRBD2 (6 bases). V was cut by 1 base and J by 2 bases, with 11 bases left in between. Germline values: CDR1 SNHLY, CDR2 FYNNEI. The CDR3 loop spans 15 amino acids. The CDR3 sequence: CASSEGRGNQETQYF. The CDR3 DNA reads TGTGCCAGCAGTGAAGGGCGCGGGAATCAAGAGACCCAGTACTTC.

The CDR3 nucleotides read TGTGCCATCAGTGTCAGGGATGGAAACACCATATATTTT. Translating it yields CAISVRDGNTIYF. V and J are TRBV10-3 and TRBJ1-3; a weak D match, TRBD1 (5 bases). The V gene lost 4 bases and the J gene lost 3 bases, with 7 bases spanning the gap. CDR1 and CDR2 (germline): ENHRY, SYGVKD. The CDR3 length is 13 residues.

J is TRBJ1-1 and V is TRBV27; 7 bases line up with TRBD1. The V gene end was trimmed by 5 bases and the J gene end by 6 bases; junction bases not matched to a gene: 6. Germline CDR1 is MNHEY and CDR2 is SMNVEV (reference sequence). This CDR3 is 13 amino acids long. The DNA of the CDR3 is TGTGCCAGCAGTCTCTACAGGGGATCTGAAGCTTTCTTT. It specifies CASSLYRGSEAFF.

V usage is TRBV7-9 and J usage is TRBJ1-2, with TRBD1 identical over 8 bases. Looked up from germline, CDR1 is SEHNR and CDR2 is FQNEAQ (reference sequence). The trim removed 5 bases at V and 7 bases at J, leaving 9 bases unmatched. The CDR3 is made up of 14 amino acids. CDR3 DNA sequence: TGTGCCAGCAGCCCGACGACAGGGGAGATTGGCTACACCTTC. Residues: CASSPTTGEIGYTF. Supplemented by reference TRBV7-9 and TRBJ1-2, the full variable domain reads DTGVSQNPRHKITKRGQNVTFRCDPISEHNRLYWYRQTLGQGPEFLTYFQNEAQLEKSRLLSDRFSAERPKGSFSTLEIQRTEQGDSAMYLCASSPTTGEIGYTFGSGTRLTVV.

V and J are TRBV4-1 and TRBJ2-3; TRBD2 is a possible D gene (6 bases). This CDR3 has 19 amino acids. V gave up 3 bases and J gave up 0 bases, with 22 bases separating them. CDR1 is MGHRA, CDR2 YSYEKL, per germline. CDR3 DNA sequence: TGCGCCAGCAGCCAGGATCCGGGACTTCTCGCGGGTAGCACAGATACGCAGTATTTT. It codes for CASSQDPGLLAGSTDTQYF.

This chain uses TRBV6-1 with TRBJ2-7, with 8 bases fitting TRBD1. Germline V CDR1 and CDR2: MNHNS, SASEGT. V lost 2 bases to trimming and J lost 0 bases; unmatched junction nucleotides: 9. The CDR3 consists of 17 residues. The CDR3 bases are TGTGCCAGCAGTGAAAGTAGTTGGACAGGGAACTCCTACGAGCAGTACTTC. Its translation: CASSESSWTGNSYEQYF.

V is TRBV9 and J is TRBJ1-1, with TRBD1 identical over 7 bases. Germline loops: CDR1 SGDLS, CDR2 YYNGEE. Trimming took 0 bases from V and 5 from J; bases not matched to a gene: 7. The CDR3 sequence is 15 residues long. CDR3 amino acids: CASSVAMDRTTEAFF. The CDR3 DNA is TGTGCCAGCAGCGTAGCTATGGACAGGACTACTGAAGCTTTCTTT.